This T cell receptor beta chain stems from a study of T cell responses to AZD1222 COVID-19 vaccine. Study conclusions and caveats: Epitopes outside B.1.351 and B.1.1.7 mutated regions reportedly drew nearly half of spike TCRs. Donors were mostly white British, more females; clonal diversity possibly underestimated. Spike-specific TCR repertoires showed rising breadth and depth after two AZD1222 doses.

Method: immunoSEQ multiplex PCR; TCRdb's copy keeps in-frame clones and lacks some. The data hold about 120,000 clones, with about nine tenths observed a single time. To note about this clone: Antigen unknown.

CDR1 is MGHDK, CDR2 SYGVNS, per germline. This CDR3 is 13 amino acids long. J was trimmed by 1 base and V by 9 bases; bases with no gene match: 4. The sequence came from an adult in good health. The V and J genes are TRBV25-1 and TRBJ1-1; 8 positions agree with TRBD1. Sequencing used peripheral blood, obtained on day 0 of MenACWY control vaccination. CDR3: CASMDRANTEAFF. In DNA form, the CDR3 reads TGTGCCAGTATGGACAGGGCGAACACTGAAGCTTTCTTT.